This TCR beta chain stems from a study of T-cell reconstitution after alpha-beta-depleted transplantation in children (dated by TCRdb to the mid-2010s). Regarding the complete study: Using TCR repertoire profiling, the study quantitatively followed how T-cell immune reconstitution unfolded in children after TCRalphabeta/CD19-depleted allogeneic hematopoietic cell transplantation.

What the research found in general, with its limitations: Hyperexpanded clone frequencies declined over subsequent months; after one year, T-cell counts and TCRbeta diversity were mostly attributed to newly produced T cells. About two months after transplant, the apparently early recovery of alphabetaT-cell counts reportedly depended on just several hundred clones that had expanded rapidly and came from non-depleted graft cells. In some patients, high TCRbeta diversity at day 60 was attributed to recipient T cells and intrathymic progenitors that had survived conditioning.

The treatment or condition label here, explained by the study, means: allogeneic hematopoietic cell transplantation with graft depleted of TCRalphabeta T cells and CD19 B cells. Transplant recipients were children who received TCRalphabeta/CD19-depleted allogeneic hematopoietic cell grafts. Ten or more counts support this clonotype. What antigen it recognizes has not been identified. Base qualities are missing; no much larger clone stands one base away. The CDR3 runs 13 amino acids, cysteine and phenylalanine included. The DNA shown is the 39-base CDR3, in frame from base 1. CDR1 SQVTM and CDR2 ANQGSEA are derived from the germline V gene. Deletion took 1 base off V and 8 bases off J, with a span of 13 bases between the germline ends. Library preparation employed PCR. Sequencing relied on an Illumina HiSeq 2500. TCR libraries were prepared with molecular barcoding, using unique molecular identifiers to normalize TCRbeta repertoire quantification. In TCRdb, the public reads were trimmed at Q25 with fastp and aligned with MiXCR, with productive beta chains retained. Identical CDR3 protein sequences are pooled into one entry, listed with their most common genes and DNA. The sample table contains fewer than 700,000 distinct CDR3 sequences; only one count was recorded for approximately 13% of them. The ten most abundant clones make up about 2% of the sample.

The input for sequencing was PBMCs, mostly from graft donor cells, taken 360 days after TCRalphabeta/CD19-depleted stem cell transplant. The TCR was taken from a male patient younger than 18 who had a stem cell transplant for acute myeloid leukemia, so the T cells may come from the graft donor. The V and J genes are TRBV29-1 and TRBJ2-3; the D gene is perhaps TRBD2, on 6 matching bases. The nucleotides are TGCAGCGTTGAAGGTTTTACAGCGGGTACGCAGTATTTT. Translated, this is CSVEGFTAGTQYF.